The rows below give T cell receptor beta chains drawn from one sample of a study of OX40 agonist ivuxolimab in advanced cancers. TCRdb keeps only in-frame clones here, not all; method: immunoSEQ multiplex PCR. Among some 69,000 clones, 80% were seen once, and the ten largest hold roughly 2.4%. The sample was CD4+ or CD8+ T cells sorted from blood, taken in a trial of the OX40 agonist ivuxolimab. Receptors were obtained from an adult with an advanced solid tumor such as melanoma, head and neck, liver or kidney cancer. Each CDR3 is given with its conserved first and last residue. The D gene is left open where the match is weak. Clone sizes are given selectively: once, few, many, or a class where the clone is expanded.

D: .; J: TRBJ1-3; size: .; V: TRBV13; DNA: TGTGCCAGCAGCTTAAGCGGGGGGGGACCCTCTGGAAACACCATATATTTT; CDR3: CASSLSGGGPSGNTIYF
D: TRBD1; J: TRBJ1-2; size: .; V: TRBV30; DNA: TGTGCCTGCTTCTTGACAGGGATTGTCTATGGCTACACCTTC; CDR3: CACFLTGIVYGYTF
D: .; J: TRBJ1-1; size: .; V: TRBV7-9; DNA: TGTGCCAGCAGCTTAGGAGGGGCAGGAGCTGAAGCTTTCTTT; CDR3: CASSLGGAGAEAFF
D: .; J: TRBJ1-2; size: .; V: TRBV5-6; DNA: TGTGCCAGCAGCTTCGACAGGTCCAGCGTACCCCACTATGGCTACACCTTC; CDR3: CASSFDRSSVPHYGYTF
D: .; J: TRBJ2-1; size: .; V: TRBV6-5; DNA: TGTGCCAGCAGTTACTCGAACGGAGATGAGCAGTTCTTC; CDR3: CASSYSNGDEQFF
D: .; J: TRBJ1-1; size: once; V: TRBV7-2; DNA: TGTGCCAGCAGCTTAGGGAGGGGTTGGAACACTGAAGCTTTCTTT; CDR3: CASSLGRGWNTEAFF
D: .; J: TRBJ2-3; size: few; V: TRBV7-9; DNA: TGTGCCAGCAGCCAGGCGGGGGCCCGCACAGATACGCAGTATTTT; CDR3: CASSQAGARTDTQYF
D: TRBD1; J: TRBJ1-2; size: .; V: TRBV18; DNA: TGTGCCAGCTCACCACGAGAGGGGGCGTATGGCTACACCTTC; CDR3: CASSPREGAYGYTF
D: .; J: TRBJ1-1; size: .; V: TRBV5-1; DNA: TGCGCCAGCAGCTTATGGGGCAGAGCGAACACTGAAGCTTTCTTT; CDR3: CASSLWGRANTEAFF
D: TRBD2; J: TRBJ2-2; size: .; V: TRBV30; DNA: TGTGCCTGGAGTGGACTAGCGGGAGTGACCGGGGAGCTGTTTTTT; CDR3: CAWSGLAGVTGELFF
D: .; J: TRBJ1-1; size: few; V: TRBV2; DNA: TGTGCCAGCAGGGGTATGAACACTGAAGCTTTCTTT; CDR3: CASRGMNTEAFF
D: TRBD1; J: TRBJ2-7; size: .; V: TRBV27; DNA: TGTGCCAGCAGTTTCGCCGGGACAGGGGGGCAGGTGCAGTACTTC; CDR3: CASSFAGTGGQVQYF
D: .; J: TRBJ2-7; size: .; V: TRBV6-1; DNA: TGTGCCAGCAGTGAAATCCGGGCCATCTACGAGCAGTACTTC; CDR3: CASSEIRAIYEQYF
D: TRBD1; J: TRBJ1-4; size: .; V: TRBV5-1; DNA: TGCGCCAGCAGCTACGACGGGACAGGGACTGAAAAACTGTTTTTT; CDR3: CASSYDGTGTEKLFF
D: TRBD1; J: TRBJ1-2; size: .; V: TRBV2; DNA: TGTGCCAGCAGTAGAGGGGGCGATGGCTATGGCTACACCTTC; CDR3: CASSRGGDGYGYTF
D: .; J: TRBJ2-3; size: few; V: TRBV29-1; DNA: TGCAGCCTAAAGGGGAGGGGACGGGGGGCTCCAGATACGCAGTATTTT; CDR3: CSLKGRGRGAPDTQYF
D: .; J: TRBJ1-1; size: .; V: TRBV7-2; DNA: TGTGCCAGCAGCTTGTCCTTACCCCGTACTGAAGCTTTCTTT; CDR3: CASSLSLPRTEAFF
D: .; J: TRBJ2-1; size: .; V: TRBV4-1; DNA: TGCGCCAGCAGCCGGACGTGGGGGATGAATGAGCAGTTCTTC; CDR3: CASSRTWGMNEQFF
D: .; J: TRBJ2-2; size: .; V: TRBV7-9; DNA: TGTGCCAGCAGTCCGTACACCGGGGAGCTGTTTTTT; CDR3: CASSPYTGELFF
D: TRBD1; J: TRBJ1-5; size: few; V: TRBV19; DNA: TGTGCCAGTAGTCCCGACCCCCGTGACAGGGGCAATCAGCCCCAGCATTTT; CDR3: CASSPDPRDRGNQPQHF
D: TRBD1; J: TRBJ2-7; size: .; V: TRBV5-8; DNA: TGTGCCAGCAGCTTCGGGGCAGGGGGATACGAGCAGTACTTC; CDR3: CASSFGAGGYEQYF
D: .; J: TRBJ2-3; size: .; V: TRBV11-1; DNA: TGTGCCAGCAGCCTGGGACCGGCGGATACGCAGTATTTT; CDR3: CASSLGPADTQYF
D: .; J: TRBJ2-7; size: .; V: TRBV6-1; DNA: TGTGCCAGCAGGGCCTCCCGGCCTCTCTACGAGCAGTACTTC; CDR3: CASRASRPLYEQYF
D: .; J: TRBJ2-1; size: .; V: TRBV11-2; DNA: TGTGCCAGCAGACCAAGCTCCTACAATGAGCAGTTCTTC; CDR3: CASRPSSYNEQFF
D: .; J: TRBJ2-5; size: .; V: TRBV30; DNA: TGTGCCTGGGCGGGACAAGGGTCGTGGACCCAGTACTTC; CDR3: CAWAGQGSWTQYF
D: TRBD2; J: TRBJ2-5; size: .; V: TRBV19; DNA: TGTGCCAGTAGTACCACCGGGACTAGCGAGGGGGCGGAGACCCAGTACTTC; CDR3: CASSTTGTSEGAETQYF
D: TRBD2; J: TRBJ2-5; size: .; V: TRBV12-5; DNA: TGTGCTAGTGGCCTAGCGGGGGGGCAGGAGACCCAGTACTTC; CDR3: CASGLAGGQETQYF
D: TRBD2; J: TRBJ2-3; size: .; V: TRBV7-6; DNA: TGTGCCAGCAGCCTACTAGCGGGGGGCACAGATACGCAGTATTTT; CDR3: CASSLLAGGTDTQYF
D: .; J: TRBJ1-2; size: .; V: TRBV21-1; DNA: TGTGCCAGCAGCACCCCACGACGGGCGGCCGACACCTTC; CDR3: CASSTPRRAADTF
D: .; J: TRBJ1-2; size: .; V: TRBV11-2; DNA: TGTGCCAGCAGCTTAACAAACTATGGCTACACCTTC; CDR3: CASSLTNYGYTF
D: .; J: TRBJ1-2; size: .; V: TRBV27; DNA: TGTGCCAGCACTAGGGCAGGGGCCTTAAACTATGGCTACACCTTC; CDR3: CASTRAGALNYGYTF
D: TRBD2; J: TRBJ2-3; size: .; V: TRBV18; DNA: TGTGCCAGCTCAAAGCTAGCGGGAGTTGGGACAGATACGCAGTATTTT; CDR3: CASSKLAGVGTDTQYF
D: TRBD2; J: TRBJ2-1; size: .; V: TRBV27; DNA: TGTGCCAGCAGTTCCCTGACTAGCGGTGGATACAATGAGCAGTTCTTC; CDR3: CASSSLTSGGYNEQFF
D: .; J: TRBJ2-3; size: once; V: TRBV19; DNA: TGTGCCAGTAGTATAGATTACGGCGGGAAGGCAGATACGCAGTATTTT; CDR3: CASSIDYGGKADTQYF
D: TRBD1; J: TRBJ1-6; size: .; V: TRBV6-5; DNA: TGTGCCAGCAGTTACGAGGGGGCGGGTAATTCACCCCTCCACTTT; CDR3: CASSYEGAGNSPLHF
D: TRBD1; J: TRBJ2-1; size: .; V: TRBV25-1; DNA: TGTGCCAGCAGTAAGGCAGGGGGAAGTAATGAGCAGTTCTTC; CDR3: CASSKAGGSNEQFF
D: .; J: TRBJ1-1; size: .; V: TRBV7-9; DNA: TGTGCCAGCAGCTTAGGGGGCGGGAACACTGAAGCTTTCTTT; CDR3: CASSLGGGNTEAFF
D: .; J: TRBJ1-5; size: .; V: TRBV19; DNA: TGTGCCAGTAGTATAGGGGCCAATCAGCCCCAGCATTTT; CDR3: CASSIGANQPQHF
D: TRBD2; J: TRBJ2-3; size: .; V: TRBV10-2; DNA: TGCGCCAGCAAAGAGACTAGCGGGAGTCGGCGCACAGATACGCAGTATTTT; CDR3: CASKETSGSRRTDTQYF
D: .; J: TRBJ1-1; size: .; V: TRBV15; DNA: TGTGCCACCAGCAGAGATAGCGAGAACACTGAAGCTTTCTTT; CDR3: CATSRDSENTEAFF
D: .; J: TRBJ2-7; size: .; V: TRBV5-1; DNA: TGCGCCAGCAGCTTGGAACCTCCCTACTACGAGCAGTACTTC; CDR3: CASSLEPPYYEQYF
D: .; J: TRBJ1-1; size: many; V: TRBV4-1; DNA: TGCGCCAGCAGCCAAGCCCAGAGAAACACTGAAGCTTTCTTT; CDR3: CASSQAQRNTEAFF
D: .; J: TRBJ2-1; size: .; V: TRBV5-6; DNA: TGTGCCAGCAGAATAACCGGGACGACACGTGAGCAGTTCTTC; CDR3: CASRITGTTREQFF
D: TRBD2; J: TRBJ2-3; size: .; V: TRBV5-6; DNA: TGTGCCAGCAGCTTGGGAGGGTCTAGCGGGGCCCTAGATACGCAGTATTTT; CDR3: CASSLGGSSGALDTQYF
D: .; J: TRBJ1-2; size: .; V: TRBV6-5; DNA: TGTGCCAGCAGTTCGGACGGCCGACCTTATGGCTACACCTTC; CDR3: CASSSDGRPYGYTF
D: .; J: TRBJ2-7; size: .; V: TRBV5-4; DNA: TGTGCCAGCAGCCGGACACTAGACTCCTACGAGCAGTACTTC; CDR3: CASSRTLDSYEQYF
D: TRBD1; J: TRBJ2-3; size: .; V: TRBV28; DNA: TGTGCCAGCACATCCCCCGGGACAGGCTCCGTCCGGGATACGCAGTATTTT; CDR3: CASTSPGTGSVRDTQYF
D: TRBD1; J: TRBJ2-2; size: .; V: TRBV2; DNA: TGTGCCAGCAGAGCCGGGACAGCAAACACCGGGGAGCTGTTTTTT; CDR3: CASRAGTANTGELFF
D: TRBD2; J: TRBJ2-1; size: .; V: TRBV7-2; DNA: TGTGCCAGCAGCCCTGGGACTAGCGGCTACAATGAGCAGTTCTTC; CDR3: CASSPGTSGYNEQFF
D: .; J: TRBJ2-7; size: few; V: TRBV21-1; DNA: TGTGCCAGCCCTAAAAGATCCGGGACATTGAGTACCTTC; CDR3: CASPKRSGTLSTF
D: TRBD2; J: TRBJ2-5; size: .; V: TRBV5-4; DNA: TGTGCCAGCAGCTTGGGACTAGCGGGAGGGCAAGAGACCCAGTACTTC; CDR3: CASSLGLAGGQETQYF
D: TRBD2; J: TRBJ2-1; size: .; V: TRBV11-1; DNA: TGTGCCAGCAGCCCCCAGCGGGGGGGCCTTAATGAGCAGTTCTTC; CDR3: CASSPQRGGLNEQFF
D: .; J: TRBJ1-1; size: .; V: TRBV6-5; DNA: TGTGCCCGACGGACCGCGAACATGAACACTGAAGCTTTCTTT; CDR3: CARRTANMNTEAFF
D: .; J: TRBJ1-1; size: .; V: TRBV5-1; DNA: TGCGCCAGCAGCATCGACAGAGGAACTGAAGCTTTCTTT; CDR3: CASSIDRGTEAFF
D: .; J: TRBJ1-2; size: once; V: TRBV28; DNA: TGTGCCAGCGGCTTAAAATCAGGGATCGAGGTGAGCTACACCTTC; CDR3: CASGLKSGIEVSYTF